This entry is about one TCR beta chain. Its antigen remains unidentified. This sample was taken from a study of response to subunit inactivated influenza vaccine. MiXCR was run by TCRdb on the RT-PCR reads, yielding one entry per CDR3 protein. Here the sample spans roughly 550,000 distinct CDR3 sequences, approximately 20% being singletons. Points from the study as a whole: Authors suggested few new T cells are recruited by each seasonal influenza vaccination.

Per the germline V gene, CDR1 is SGHRS and CDR2 is YFSETQ. V lost 0 bases and J lost 7, with 11 bases in between. The CDR3 covers 15 residues. These data also formed part of another study, on T cells expressing NK-cell markers. From that report: The cDNA for TCR beta came from 5'RACE template switching with UMIs. Leadership of the CD3+CD56-NKG2C+ fraction also belonged to these clonotypes in several donors. Expanded clones of NKG2C+ T cells had an unclear HCMV specificity.

The sequence was collected from a man aged 50 to 59 who received an inactivated influenza vaccine. The input for sequencing was CD4+ T cells sorted from PBMCs, taken 11 to 12 days after vaccination. This rearrangement joins TRBV5-1 to TRBJ1-6; D is undetermined. The CDR3 nucleotides read TGCGCCAGCAGCTTGGCCCGGCAGGAAAATTCACCCCTCCACTTT. It yields the protein CASSLARQENSPLHF.